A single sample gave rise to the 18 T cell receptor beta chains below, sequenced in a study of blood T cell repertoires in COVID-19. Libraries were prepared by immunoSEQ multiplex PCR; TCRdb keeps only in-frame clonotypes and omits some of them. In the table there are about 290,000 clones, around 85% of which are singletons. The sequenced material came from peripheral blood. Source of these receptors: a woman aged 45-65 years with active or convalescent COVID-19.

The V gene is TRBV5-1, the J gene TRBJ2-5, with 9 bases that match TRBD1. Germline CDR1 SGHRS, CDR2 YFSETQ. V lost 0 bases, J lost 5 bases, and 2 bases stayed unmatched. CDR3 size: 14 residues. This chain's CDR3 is CASSLGQGDETQYF. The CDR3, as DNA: TGCGCCAGCAGCTTGGGACAGGGGGACGAGACCCAGTACTTC.

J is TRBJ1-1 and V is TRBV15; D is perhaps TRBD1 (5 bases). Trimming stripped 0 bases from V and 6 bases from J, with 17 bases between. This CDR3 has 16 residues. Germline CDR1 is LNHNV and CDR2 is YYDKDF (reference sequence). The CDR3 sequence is CATSRDRGAGSAEAFF. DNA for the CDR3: TGTGCCACCAGCAGAGATCGTGGGGCGGGAAGTGCTGAAGCTTTCTTT.

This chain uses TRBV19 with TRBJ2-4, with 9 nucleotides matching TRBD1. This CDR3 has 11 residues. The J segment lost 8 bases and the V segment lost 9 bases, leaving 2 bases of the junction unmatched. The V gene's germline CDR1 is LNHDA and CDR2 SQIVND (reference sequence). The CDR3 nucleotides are TGTGCCAGCGGACAGGGGTACATTCAGTACTTC. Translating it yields CASGQGYIQYF.

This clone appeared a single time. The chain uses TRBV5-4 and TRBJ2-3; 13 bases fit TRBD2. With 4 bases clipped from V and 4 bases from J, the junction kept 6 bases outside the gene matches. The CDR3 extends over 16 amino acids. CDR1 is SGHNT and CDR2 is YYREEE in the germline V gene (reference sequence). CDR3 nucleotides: TGTGCCAGCAGCCCGGGACTAGCGGGACCGTCAGATACGCAGTATTTT. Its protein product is CASSPGLAGPSDTQYF. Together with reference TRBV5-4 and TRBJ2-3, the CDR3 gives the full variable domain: ETGVTQSPTHLIKTRGQQVTLRCSSQSGHNTVSWYQQALGQGPQFIFQYYREEENGRGNFPPRFSGLQFPNYSSELNVNALELDDSALYLCASSPGLAGPSDTQYFGPGTRLTVL.

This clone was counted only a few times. CDR3 loop: CASSQGRQGLTTNEKLFF. In DNA, the CDR3 is TGCGCCAGCAGCCAAGGCCGACAGGGGCTAACAACTAATGAAAAACTGTTTTTT. The rearrangement joins TRBV10-1 to TRBJ1-4; 8 bases map to TRBD1. CDR1 WNHNN and CDR2 SYGVQD come from the germline V gene (reference sequence). This CDR3 region has 18 residues. V lost 6 bases and J lost 0; bases outside the gene matches: 12.

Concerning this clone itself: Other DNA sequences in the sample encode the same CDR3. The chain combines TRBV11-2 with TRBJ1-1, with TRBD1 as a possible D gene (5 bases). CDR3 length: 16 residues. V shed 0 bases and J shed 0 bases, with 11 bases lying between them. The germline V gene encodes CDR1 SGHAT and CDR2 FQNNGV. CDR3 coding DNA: TGTGCCAGCAGCTTAGATGGCGGGACGGTGAACACTGAAGCTTTCTTT. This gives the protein CASSLDGGTVNTEAFF.

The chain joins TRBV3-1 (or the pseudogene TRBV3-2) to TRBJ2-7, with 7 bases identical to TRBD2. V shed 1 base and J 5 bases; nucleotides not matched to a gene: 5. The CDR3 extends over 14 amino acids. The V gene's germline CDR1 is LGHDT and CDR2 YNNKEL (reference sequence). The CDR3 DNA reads TGTGCCAGCAGCCAAGGGCTAGCGGCCAACGAGCAGTACTTC. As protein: CASSQGLAANEQYF.

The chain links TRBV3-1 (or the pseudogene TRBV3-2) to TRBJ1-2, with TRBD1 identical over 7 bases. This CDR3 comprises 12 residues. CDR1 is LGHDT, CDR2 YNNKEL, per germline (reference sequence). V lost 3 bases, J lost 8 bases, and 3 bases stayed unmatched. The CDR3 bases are TGTGCCAGCAGCCAGACAGGGTACGGCTACACCTTC. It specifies CASSQTGYGYTF.

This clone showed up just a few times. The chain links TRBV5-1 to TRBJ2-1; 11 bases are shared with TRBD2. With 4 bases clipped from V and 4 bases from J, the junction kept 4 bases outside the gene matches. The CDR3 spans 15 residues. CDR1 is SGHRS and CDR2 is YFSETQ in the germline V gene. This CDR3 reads CASSAGLADYNEQFF. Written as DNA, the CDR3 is TGCGCCAGCAGCGCGGGACTAGCGGATTACAATGAGCAGTTCTTC. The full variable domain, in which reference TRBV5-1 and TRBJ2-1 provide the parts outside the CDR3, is KAGVTQTPRYLIKTRGQQVTLSCSPISGHRSVSWYQQTPGQGLQFLFEYFSETQRNKGNFPGRFSGRQFSNSRSEMNVSTLELGDSALYLCASSAGLADYNEQFFGPGTRLTVL.

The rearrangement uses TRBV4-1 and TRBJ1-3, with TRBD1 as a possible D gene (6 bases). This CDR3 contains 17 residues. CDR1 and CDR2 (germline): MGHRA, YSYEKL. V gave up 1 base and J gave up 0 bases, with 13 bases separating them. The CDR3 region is CASSQGQGKFSGNTIYF. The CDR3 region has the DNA TGCGCCAGCAGCCAAGGTCAGGGGAAGTTCTCTGGAAACACCATATATTTT.

The CDR3 here is CASSFLTDTQYF. The CDR3 DNA is TGTGCCAGCAGCTTTCTCACAGATACGCAGTATTTT. V and J are TRBV5-6 and TRBJ2-3; no reliable D call. CDR1 SGHDT and CDR2 YYEEEE come from the germline V gene. This CDR3 has 12 amino acids. The V gene lost 2 bases and the J gene lost 2 bases, with 3 bases spanning the gap. The full variable domain, in which reference TRBV5-6 and TRBJ2-3 provide the parts outside the CDR3, is DAGVTQSPTHLIKTRGQQVTLRCSPKSGHDTVSWYQQALGQGPQFIFQYYEEEERQRGNFPDRFSGHQFPNYSSELNVNALLLGDSALYLCASSFLTDTQYFGPGTRLTVL.

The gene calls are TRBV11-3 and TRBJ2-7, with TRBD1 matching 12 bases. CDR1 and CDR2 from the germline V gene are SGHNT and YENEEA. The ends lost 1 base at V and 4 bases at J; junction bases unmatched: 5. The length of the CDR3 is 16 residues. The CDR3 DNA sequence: TGTGCCAGCAGCTTAGCAGGGACAGGGGGCGAGTACGAGCAGTACTTC. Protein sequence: CASSLAGTGGEYEQYF.

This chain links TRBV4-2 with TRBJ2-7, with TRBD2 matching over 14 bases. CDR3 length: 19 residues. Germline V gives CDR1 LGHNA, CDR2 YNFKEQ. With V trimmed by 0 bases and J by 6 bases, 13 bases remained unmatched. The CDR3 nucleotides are TGTGCCAGCAGCCAAGAGGTCCTGGGGACTAGCGGGAGATTGGGCGAGCAGTACTTC. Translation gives CASSQEVLGTSGRLGEQYF.

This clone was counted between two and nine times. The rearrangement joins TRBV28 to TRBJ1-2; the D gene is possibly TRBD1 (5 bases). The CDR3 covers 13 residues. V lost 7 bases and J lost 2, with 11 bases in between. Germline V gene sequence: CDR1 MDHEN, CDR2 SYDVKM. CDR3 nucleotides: TGTGCCAGCACCCTGACAGAGAACTATGGCTACACCTTC. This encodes CASTLTENYGYTF.

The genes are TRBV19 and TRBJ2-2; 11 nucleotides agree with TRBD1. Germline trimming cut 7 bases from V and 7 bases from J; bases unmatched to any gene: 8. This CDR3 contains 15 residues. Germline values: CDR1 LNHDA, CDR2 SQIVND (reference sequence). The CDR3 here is CASIRDRGAYGELFF. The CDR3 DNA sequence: TGTGCCAGTATCCGGGACAGGGGGGCTTACGGGGAGCTGTTTTTT.

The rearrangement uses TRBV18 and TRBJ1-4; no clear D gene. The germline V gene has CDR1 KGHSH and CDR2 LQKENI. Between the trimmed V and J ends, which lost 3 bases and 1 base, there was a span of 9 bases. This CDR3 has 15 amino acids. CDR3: CASSPLAQTNEKLFF. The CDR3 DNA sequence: TGTGCCAGCTCACCTTTAGCCCAAACTAATGAAAAACTGTTTTTT. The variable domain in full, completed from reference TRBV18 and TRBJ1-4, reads NAGVMQNPRHLVRRRGQEARLRCSPMKGHSHVYWYRQLPEEGLKFMVYLQKENIIDESGMPKERFSAEFPKEGPSILRIQQVVRGDSAAYFCASSPLAQTNEKLFFGSGTQLSVL.

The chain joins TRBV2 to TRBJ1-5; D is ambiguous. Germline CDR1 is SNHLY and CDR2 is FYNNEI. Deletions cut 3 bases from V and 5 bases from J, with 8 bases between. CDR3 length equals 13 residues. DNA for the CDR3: TGTGCCAGCAGTGAGTTCCCTGATCAGCCCCAGCATTTT. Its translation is CASSEFPDQPQHF.

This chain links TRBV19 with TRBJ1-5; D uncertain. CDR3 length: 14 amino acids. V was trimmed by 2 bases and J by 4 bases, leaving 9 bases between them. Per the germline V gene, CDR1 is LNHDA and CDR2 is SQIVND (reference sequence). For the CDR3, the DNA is TGTGCCAGTAGTATACTCGGCGGTAATCAGCCCCAGCATTTT. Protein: CASSILGGNQPQHF. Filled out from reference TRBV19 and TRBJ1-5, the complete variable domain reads DGGITQSPKYLFRKEGQNVTLSCEQNLNHDAMYWYRQDPGQGLRLIYYSQIVNDFQKGDIAEGYSVSREKKESFPLTVTSAQKNPTAFYLCASSILGGNQPQHFGDGTRLSIL.